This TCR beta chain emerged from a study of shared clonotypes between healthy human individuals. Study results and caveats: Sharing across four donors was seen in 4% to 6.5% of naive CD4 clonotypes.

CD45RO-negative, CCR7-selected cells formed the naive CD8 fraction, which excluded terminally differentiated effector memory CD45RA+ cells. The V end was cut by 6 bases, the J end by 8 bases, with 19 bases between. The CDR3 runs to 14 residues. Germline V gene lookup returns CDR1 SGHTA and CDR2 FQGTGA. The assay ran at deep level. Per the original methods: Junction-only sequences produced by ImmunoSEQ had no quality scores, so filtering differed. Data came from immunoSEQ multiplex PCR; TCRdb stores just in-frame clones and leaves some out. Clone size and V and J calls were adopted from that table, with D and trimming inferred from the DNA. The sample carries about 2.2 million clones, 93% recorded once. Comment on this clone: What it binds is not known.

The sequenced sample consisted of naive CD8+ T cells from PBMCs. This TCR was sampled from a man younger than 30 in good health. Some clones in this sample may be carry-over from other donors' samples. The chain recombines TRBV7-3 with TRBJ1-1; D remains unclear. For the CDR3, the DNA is TGTGCCAGCAGGCCAACCGGGCCCGGGGAGGAAGCTTTCTTT. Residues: CASRPTGPGEEAFF.